The T cell receptor (beta chain) under discussion was sequenced for a study of T cell changes during pregnancy in multiple sclerosis. The V end was cut by 4 bases, the J end by 7 bases, with 17 bases between. The CDR3 contains 14 residues. Per germline, CDR1 SGHTA and CDR2 FQGNSA. TCRdb's copy holds only in-frame clones and misses some; the assay was immunoSEQ multiplex PCR. Of roughly 63,000 clones listed, 85% to 95% are singletons. V and J are TRBV7-2 and TRBJ2-7; tentative D call: TRBD2 (7 bases). The TCR originated in a female donor with multiple sclerosis, enrolled in a pregnancy study. This specimen consisted of CD8+ T cells from peripheral blood mononuclear cells, obtained in the second trimester of pregnancy. The CDR3 protein is CASSYSGGRREQYF. As DNA, the CDR3 is TGTGCCAGCAGCTACTCCGGGGGGCGGAGAGAGCAGTACTTC.